This T cell receptor (beta chain) emerged from a study of molecular identifiers for immune sequencing clone quantification. Libraries of bulk TCR were made by previously described methods (with listed TCR primers). TCRdb re-derived calls from the PCR reads in MiXCR, one entry per CDR3 protein. The sample holds about 500,000 distinct CDR3 sequences, roughly 26% seen once. The study's findings and limits: The study found clones above 20 RNA copies held over 99% of effector molecules and under 1% in naive cells.

Libraries for naive CD8 T cells, which were made from 20,000 to 1,000,000 sorted cells, drew on 10%, 30% or 50% of the RNA. This clonotype was detected a few times. Antigen specificity is unknown. This receptor was obtained from a human donor in good health. Some libraries in this study had Jurkat cell RNA spiked in. Sequencing was carried out using naive CD8+ T cells from blood, with Jurkat cell RNA spiked in. Subset defined: FACS-sorted CD8+CD4-CCR7+CD45RA+ naive T cells.

DNA of the CDR3: TGCAGTGCTAGAGATAGGCGTGCTCCTAGGAACACTGAAGCTTTCTTT. Its translation is CSARDRRAPRNTEAFF. The V gene is TRBV20-1, the J gene TRBJ1-1; D uncertain. V lost 0 bases to trimming and J lost 1 base, with 15 bases between them. The CDR3 spans 16 residues. The germline V gene encodes CDR1 DFQATT and CDR2 SNEGSKA (reference sequence).